This T cell receptor (beta chain) was identified in a study of Ad26.COV2.S vaccination and SARS-CoV-2 variants (dated by TCRdb to the early 2020s). Regarding the research as a whole: TCRbeta repertoire sequencing served as the tool for gauging how specific and how broad the SARS-CoV-2-reactive T cell receptors were following Ad26.COV2.S vaccination. The TCR-sequenced set comprised around 30 samples: some 20 Ad26.COV2.S vaccine recipients, 5 placebo recipients and 8 SARS-CoV-2 convalescent individuals.

The germline V gene provides CDR1 MGHRA and CDR2 YSYEKL. V and J lose 1 base and 2 bases, and a span of 10 bases separates them. Spanning cysteine to phenylalanine, the CDR3 consists of 15 amino acids. The retained sequence is limited to the CDR3, 45 bases, with the frame set at the first base. The full study reports these points: Non-spike TCR breadth was comparable between vaccine and placebo recipients, consistent with the vaccine containing only spike. The authors noted that total T cell responses may have been underestimated by the TCR breadth and depth analyses. Spike-specific TCR breadth was higher in Ad26.COV2.S recipients than in placebo recipients (P = 0.0014). After vaccination, spike-specific CD8+ and CD4+ T cell responses were reported to show substantial breadth.

What the time point label conveys for this sample: individuals recovered from natural SARS-CoV-2 infection. The immunoSEQ Assay was the method used to sequence TCRbeta CDR3 regions. After extraction, genomic DNA underwent amplification by bias-controlled multiplex PCR, followed by high-throughput sequencing. From the authors' description of their analysis: To quantify the absolute abundance of every unique TCRbeta CDR3 region, sequences were collapsed and filtered. T cell fraction was estimated by normalization of TCRbeta template counts to usable DNA, with usable DNA being measured through amplification of reference genes present in all nucleated cells. Repertoire TCRs were annotated as SARS-CoV-2-specific by exact matching of V gene, CDR3 amino acid sequence and J gene to a known reactive TCR set. The reference SARS-CoV-2 TCR set came from MIRA and was filtered for enrichment in COVID-19-positive ImmuneCODE repertoires, removing public or cross-reactive TCRs. Using the MIRA antigens, annotated TCRs were further analysed by specific ORF or by position within an ORF. Breadth was defined as the number of annotated unique rearrangements divided by the total number of unique productive rearrangements, and depth was defined as the summed frequency of the annotated unique rearrangements. Two-sided Wilcoxon rank-sum tests were applied when comparing TCR breadth between groups. The table was pulled from immuneACCESS by TCRdb, which kept in-frame rearrangements only. Such tables lose some clones; where checked, under half of the loss comes from unresolved V genes, and the rest has no known cause. The V and J calls and clone size are taken from that table; D and trimming were inferred from the DNA. Recorded for this sample are roughly 100,000 clones; over 60% of them occurred a single time. Roughly 17% of the sample goes to the ten largest clones.

Comment on this clone: Its antigen has not been determined. Per-base quality was not reported, and no clone a single base away is much larger than it.

The receptor comes from a human donor who had recovered from COVID-19. This specimen was peripheral blood, taken after recovery from COVID-19. In this chain, TRBV4-1 is recombined with TRBJ2-3; D gene: possibly TRBD1, on 5 matching bases. In nucleotide form, the sequence is TGCGCCAGCAGCCAAGTGACAGAGACCACAGATACGCAGTATTTT. Its coded protein is CASSQVTETTDTQYF.